This T cell receptor beta chain comes out of a study of blood T cell repertoires in COVID-19. As for the study in general: Nucleic acid was either cDNA or gDNA, and it came from T cells, B-cell-depleted T cells, or PBMCs.

Profiled with immunoSEQ multiplex PCR; TCRdb holds only in-frame clones, not every one. Of approximately 100,000 clones listed, over 60% are singletons. Germline V gene lookup returns CDR1 KGHSH and CDR2 LQKENI. The CDR3 is 13 residues long. The V end was cut by 2 bases, the J end by 3 bases, with 8 bases between. The material sequenced was peripheral blood. This chain links TRBV18 with TRBJ2-7; D may be TRBD2 (5 bases). The source is a man at least 80 years old with COVID-19, enrolled during active disease. CDR3 sequence (DNA): TGTGCCAGCTCACCAGGGGAGAGCTACGAGCAGTACTTC. Translation: CASSPGESYEQYF.